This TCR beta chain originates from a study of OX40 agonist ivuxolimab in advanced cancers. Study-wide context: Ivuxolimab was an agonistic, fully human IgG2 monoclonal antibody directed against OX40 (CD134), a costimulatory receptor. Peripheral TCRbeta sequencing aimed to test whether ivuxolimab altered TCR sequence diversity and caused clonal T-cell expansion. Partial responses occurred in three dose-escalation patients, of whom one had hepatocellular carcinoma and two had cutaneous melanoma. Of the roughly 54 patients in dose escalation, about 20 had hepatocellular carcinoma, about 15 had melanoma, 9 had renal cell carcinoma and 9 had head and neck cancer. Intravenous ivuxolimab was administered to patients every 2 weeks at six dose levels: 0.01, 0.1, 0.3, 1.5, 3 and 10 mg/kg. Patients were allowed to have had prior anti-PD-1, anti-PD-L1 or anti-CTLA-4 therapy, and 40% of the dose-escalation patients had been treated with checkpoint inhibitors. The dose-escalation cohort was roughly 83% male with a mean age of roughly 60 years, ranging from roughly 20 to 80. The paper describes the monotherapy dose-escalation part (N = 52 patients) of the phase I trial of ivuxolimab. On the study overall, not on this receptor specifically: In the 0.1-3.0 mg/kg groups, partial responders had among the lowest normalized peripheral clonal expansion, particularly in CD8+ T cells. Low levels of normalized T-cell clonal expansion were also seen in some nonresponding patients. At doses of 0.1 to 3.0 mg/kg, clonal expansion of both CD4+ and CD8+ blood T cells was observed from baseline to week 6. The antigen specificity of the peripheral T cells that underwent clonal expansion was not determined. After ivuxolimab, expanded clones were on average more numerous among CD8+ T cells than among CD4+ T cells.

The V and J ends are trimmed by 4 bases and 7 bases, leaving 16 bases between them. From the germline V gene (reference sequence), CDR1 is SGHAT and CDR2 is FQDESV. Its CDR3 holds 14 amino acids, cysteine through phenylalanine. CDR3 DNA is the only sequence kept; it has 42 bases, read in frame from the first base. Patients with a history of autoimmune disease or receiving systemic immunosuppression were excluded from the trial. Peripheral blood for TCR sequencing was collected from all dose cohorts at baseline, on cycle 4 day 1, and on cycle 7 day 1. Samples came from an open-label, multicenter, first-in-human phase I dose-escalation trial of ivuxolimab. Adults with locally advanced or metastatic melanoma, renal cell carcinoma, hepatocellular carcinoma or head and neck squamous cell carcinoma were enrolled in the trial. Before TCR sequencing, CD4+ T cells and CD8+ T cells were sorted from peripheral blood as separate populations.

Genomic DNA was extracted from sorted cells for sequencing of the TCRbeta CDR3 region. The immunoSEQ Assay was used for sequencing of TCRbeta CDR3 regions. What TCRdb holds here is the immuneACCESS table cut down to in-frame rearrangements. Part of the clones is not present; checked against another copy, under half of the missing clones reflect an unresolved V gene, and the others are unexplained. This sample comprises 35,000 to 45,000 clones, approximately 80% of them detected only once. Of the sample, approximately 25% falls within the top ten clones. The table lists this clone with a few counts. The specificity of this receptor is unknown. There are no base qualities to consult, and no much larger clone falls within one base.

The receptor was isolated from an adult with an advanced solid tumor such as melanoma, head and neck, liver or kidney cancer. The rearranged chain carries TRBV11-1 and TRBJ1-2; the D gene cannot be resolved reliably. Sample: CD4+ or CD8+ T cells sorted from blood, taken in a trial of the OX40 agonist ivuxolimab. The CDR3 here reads CASSSLALGGGYTF. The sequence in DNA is TGTGCCAGCAGCTCTCTGGCCCTGGGAGGTGGCTACACCTTC. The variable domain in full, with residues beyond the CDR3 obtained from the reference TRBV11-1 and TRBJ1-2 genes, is EAEVAQSPRYKITEKSQAVAFWCDPISGHATLYWYRQILGQGPELLVQFQDESVVDDSQLPKDRFSAERLKGVDSTLKIQPAELGDSAMYLCASSSLALGGGYTFGSGTRLTVV.